This TCR beta chain is drawn from a study of T-cell memory formation after mild COVID-19. General study findings and limits: Second-wave clones with a day 37 peak had unconfirmed SARS-CoV-2 specificity. While clones contracting from day 15 to 85 were balanced between CD4 and CD8, later expanders leaned CD4+.

As for this clonotype: Its antigen is undetermined.

TCRdb called the 5' RACE reads again in MiXCR, with one record for every CDR3 protein. The data hold roughly 250,000 distinct CDR3 sequences, with approximately 15% observed a single time. Trimming cost V 0 bases and J 4 bases, with 20 bases left between them. The CDR3 is made up of 18 amino acids. The V gene's germline CDR1 is LNHNV and CDR2 YYDKDF (reference sequence). The chain employs TRBV15 and TRBJ2-3; D may be TRBD1 or TRBD2 (6 bases each). The receptor's source is a man between 18 and 29 years old who had mild COVID-19 (a few samples of this study predate the infection). Cell type and time point are not known. The sample consisted of PBMCs or a T cell subset sorted from them (not recorded which). The CDR3, as DNA: TGTGCCACCAGCAGAGATTTTGGAGGGGGGAACCAAGCAGATACGCAGTATTTT. Amino acid sequence: CATSRDFGGGNQADTQYF. The full variable domain, with the rest looked up from reference TRBV15 and TRBJ2-3, is DAMVIQNPRYQVTQFGKPVTLSCSQTLNHNVMYWYQQKSSQAPKLLFHYYDKDFNNEADTPDNFQSRRPNTSFCFLDIRSPGLGDTAMYLCATSRDFGGGNQADTQYFGPGTRLTVL.